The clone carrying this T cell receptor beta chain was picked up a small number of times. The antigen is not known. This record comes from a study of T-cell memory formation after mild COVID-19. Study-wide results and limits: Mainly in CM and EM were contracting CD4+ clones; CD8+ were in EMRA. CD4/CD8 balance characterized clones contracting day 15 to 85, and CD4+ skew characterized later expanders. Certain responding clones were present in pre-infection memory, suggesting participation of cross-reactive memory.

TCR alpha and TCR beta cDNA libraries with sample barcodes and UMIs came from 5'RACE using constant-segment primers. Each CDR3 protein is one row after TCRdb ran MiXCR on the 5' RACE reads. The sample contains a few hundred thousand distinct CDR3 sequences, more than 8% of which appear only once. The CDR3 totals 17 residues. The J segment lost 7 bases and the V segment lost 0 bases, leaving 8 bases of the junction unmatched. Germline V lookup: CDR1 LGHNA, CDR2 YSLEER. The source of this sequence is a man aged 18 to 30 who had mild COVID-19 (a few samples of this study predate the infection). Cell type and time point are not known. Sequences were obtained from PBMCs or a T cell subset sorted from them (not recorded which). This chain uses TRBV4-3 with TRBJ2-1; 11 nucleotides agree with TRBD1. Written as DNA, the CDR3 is TGCGCCAGCAGCCAAGATCTAGGACAGGGGGCATCAAATGAGCAGTTCTTC. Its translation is CASSQDLGQGASNEQFF.